This T cell receptor beta chain is drawn from a study of cytomegalovirus exposure and HLA in healthy donors. Whole-study results and caveats: The listing of about 150 TCR beta chains classed them as cytomegalovirus-associated.

Here immunoSEQ multiplex PCR was the method, and the copy in TCRdb shows in-frame clones only, minus some. This sample carries 150,000 to 200,000 clones, around 92% of them seen once, and the ten largest clones take over 4%. As for this clone: Its antigen is unknown.

V gave up 5 bases and J gave up 0 bases; unmatched junction bases: 10. This CDR3 is 18 amino acids long. Germline V gene data show CDR1 as SGHNT and CDR2 as YENEEA. The sequence derives from a man aged 18 to 29 in good health and CMV-seropositive. The sequenced material came from PBMCs. The rearrangement uses TRBV11-3 and TRBJ2-6, with 7 positions matching TRBD1. Written as DNA, the CDR3 is TGTGCCAGCAGCCAAAACCGGGACAGCGACTCTGGGGCCAACGTCCTGACTTTC. Amino acid sequence: CASSQNRDSDSGANVLTF.